One T cell receptor (beta chain) is described in this entry. The data derive from a study of blood T cell repertoires in COVID-19. Overall study: The United States, Italy and Spain were the sources of the acute and convalescent COVID-19 samples. Sample material is recorded as cDNA or gDNA derived from T cells, B-cell-depleted T cells, or PBMCs.

This CDR3 is 17 amino acids long. The V end lost 4 bases, the J end lost 2 bases, and 18 bases lay between the germline ends. Looked up from germline, CDR1 is MGHRA and CDR2 is YSYEKL. Assay: immunoSEQ multiplex PCR; the TCRdb copy retains only in-frame clones and omits some. In the table there are about 50,000 clones, 65% to 90% of which are singletons. The sample was peripheral blood. The chain is built from TRBV4-1 and TRBJ1-5; a possible D gene is TRBD1 (6 bases). The TCR originated in a human donor in a cohort sampled during active COVID-19. In DNA, the CDR3 is TGCGCCAGCAGCCTCCGACAGGTGCAGGGTGGCAATCAGCCCCAGCATTTT. Encoded protein: CASSLRQVQGGNQPQHF.